The 13 T cell receptor beta chains given below trace back to one sample, sequenced in a study of cytomegalovirus exposure and HLA in healthy donors. Both 60 Vbeta primers and 13 Jbeta primers went into the PCR. Profiled with immunoSEQ multiplex PCR; TCRdb holds only in-frame clones, not every one. The table records 140,000 to 150,000 clones, around 80% of them present only once. The sequencing input was PBMCs. Every receptor here comes from a man aged 40-49 years in good health and CMV-seropositive.

The V gene is TRBV9, the J gene TRBJ2-7, with 7 nucleotides matching TRBD2. The V segment lost 0 bases and the J segment 3 bases; nucleotides outside the gene matches: 6. This CDR3 region has 15 residues. In germline, CDR1 is SGDLS, CDR2 YYNGEE. The CDR3 protein is CASSVGGGELYEQYF. The CDR3 DNA reads as TGTGCCAGCAGCGTAGGTGGGGGGGAGCTCTACGAGCAGTACTTC.

The rearrangement uses TRBV23-1 and TRBJ1-1; no firm D call. TRBV23-1 is designated an ORF whose function remains uncertain. The V gene lost 6 bases and the J gene lost 5 bases, with 19 bases spanning the gap. This CDR3 contains 15 residues. CDR3 in amino acids: CASRHGCGVGTEAFF. The CDR3 bases are TGCGCCAGCAGACACGGCTGCGGGGTTGGGACTGAAGCTTTCTTT.

The gene calls are TRBV5-6 and TRBJ2-3; 9 nucleotides match TRBD2. V gave up 1 base and J gave up 4 bases; unmatched junction bases: 7. The CDR3 runs to 16 residues. Germline CDR1 reads SGHDT; CDR2 reads YYEEEE. The CDR3 bases are TGTGCCAGCAGCTTGATCGGCGGGAGGGCCCCAGATACGCAGTATTTT. This encodes CASSLIGGRAPDTQYF.

This sequence joins TRBV30 and TRBJ1-1, with D unresolved. This CDR3 is built from 14 residues. The germline gives CDR1 GTSNPN, CDR2 SVGIG (reference sequence). The V and J ends lost 0 bases and 5 bases respectively, with 13 bases between them. CDR3 sequence (DNA): TGTGCCTGGAGTGTACCTAGGGAGAGAACTGAAGCTTTCTTT. Translated: CAWSVPRERTEAFF.

CDR3 in DNA: TGCGCCAGCAGCTCCGAGTCTCTAGCGGGAGTATATAATGAGCAGTTCTTC. Protein sequence: CASSSESLAGVYNEQFF. V gene TRBV5-1 combines with J gene TRBJ2-1; 10 nucleotides agree with TRBD2. The CDR3 is made up of 17 amino acids. Germline values: CDR1 SGHRS, CDR2 YFSETQ. Trimming cost V 3 bases and J 7 bases; bases outside gene matches: 13.

This chain uses TRBV5-6 with TRBJ2-3, with a tentative D call TRBD2 (5 bases). The V and J ends lost 1 base and 8 bases respectively, with 8 bases between them. Germline CDR1 and CDR2: SGHDT and YYEEEE. The CDR3 has 12 amino acids. In nucleotides, the CDR3 is TGTGCCAGCAGCTTGTTGCTAGCTACGCAGTATTTT. As protein: CASSLLLATQYF.

This sequence joins TRBV7-8 and TRBJ1-6, with D maybe TRBD1 (5 bases). CDR1 and CDR2 from the germline V gene are SGHVS and FQNEAQ. The length of the CDR3 is 14 residues. V lost 0 bases to trimming and J lost 8 bases, with 8 bases between them. The CDR3 coding sequence is TGTGCCAGCAGCTTAGCGGGGGGGTATTCACCCCTCCACTTT. This encodes CASSLAGGYSPLHF.

The V and J genes are TRBV7-9 and TRBJ1-6, with D unclear. The germline V gene encodes CDR1 SEHNR and CDR2 FQNEAQ (reference sequence). V shed 5 bases and J shed 6 bases, with 11 bases lying between them. The CDR3 runs 14 residues. CDR3 coding DNA: TGTGCCAGCAGCCCTTTTAGCCCTAATTCACCCCTCCACTTT. This encodes CASSPFSPNSPLHF.

The gene calls are TRBV6-5 and TRBJ2-7; 9 positions agree with TRBD1. Germline lookup yields CDR1 MNHEY and CDR2 SVGAGI. The CDR3 length is 15 residues. V shed 0 bases, J shed 6 bases, and the junction held 6 bases outside the gene matches. DNA of the CDR3: TGTGCCAGCAGTTACTCGAGTGGACAGGGGTTCGAGCAGTACTTC. This gives the protein CASSYSSGQGFEQYF.

The chain recombines TRBV9 with TRBJ2-7; D gene uncertain. The V and J ends lost 0 bases and 1 base respectively, with 8 bases between them. The CDR3 loop spans 14 amino acids. Germline loops: CDR1 SGDLS, CDR2 YYNGEE. CDR3 coding DNA: TGTGCCAGCAGCGTAGACGGGTCTTCCTACGAGCAGTACTTC. Translating gives CASSVDGSSYEQYF.

This chain joins TRBV30 and TRBJ1-1, with no clear D. V dropped 2 bases and J dropped 4 bases, with 14 bases sitting between them. Looked up from germline, CDR1 is GTSNPN and CDR2 is SVGIG (reference sequence). This CDR3 has 14 amino acids. DNA of the CDR3: TGTGCCTGGAGTCTGGGCAGCCTGATCACTGAAGCTTTCTTT. As protein: CAWSLGSLITEAFF.

This clone was observed a handful of times. V is TRBV7-9 and J is TRBJ2-2; 10 nucleotides align to TRBD2. This CDR3 contains 15 residues. Germline values: CDR1 SEHNR, CDR2 FQNEAQ (reference sequence). V was clipped by 5 bases and J by 5 bases; unmatched bases: 5. Written as DNA, the CDR3 is TGTGCCAGCAGCCAGGGACTAGCGTGGACCGGGGAGCTGTTTTTT. Protein: CASSQGLAWTGELFF.

The V call is TRBV19, the J call TRBJ2-6; 7 positions agree with TRBD1. CDR1 and CDR2 from the germline V gene are LNHDA and SQIVND (reference sequence). The CDR3 loop spans 15 amino acids. J lost 2 bases, V lost 6 bases, and 4 bases had no gene match. CDR3 DNA: TGTGCCAGTAGACGACAGGGACCTGGGGCCAACGTCCTGACTTTC. It encodes CASRRQGPGANVLTF.